These T cell receptor beta chains were read from a single sample in a study of blood T cell repertoires in COVID-19. Repertoires were generated with immunoSEQ multiplex PCR, while TCRdb's copy carries only in-frame clones and drops some. The sample records about 260,000 clones, 86% being singletons. Sequenced: PBMCs or T cells enriched from blood (not recorded which). These receptor sequences come from a woman aged 45 to 65 who had recovered from COVID-19. CDR3s include the opening cysteine and the closing phenylalanine or tryptophan. A D gene is named only where the DNA matches it firmly. Clone size is shown for a subset of rows, as once, few, many or a class of expanded clone.

v_call	d_call	j_call	clone_size	cdr3_aa
TRBV18	NA	TRBJ1-4	NA	CASSPGGAREKLFF
TRBV5-4	TRBD1	TRBJ1-3	once	CASSLEGTGVLGTIYF
TRBV18	TRBD1	TRBJ1-3	once	CASSIDRGSGNTIYF
TRBV30	NA	TRBJ1-5	NA	CASGFDRISNQPQHF
TRBV7-2	TRBD1	TRBJ1-6	NA	CASSSPGQVFHF
TRBV4-1	TRBD1	TRBJ1-3	NA	CASSRTQGNSGNTIYF
TRBV9	NA	TRBJ1-2	few	CASRKEQPDYGYTF
TRBV9	TRBD2	TRBJ2-1	NA	CASSPTLAGGYDNEQFF
TRBV19	TRBD1	TRBJ2-1	few	CASSWDRVPYNEQFF
TRBV4-2	TRBD2	TRBJ2-7	NA	CASSQASGGPYEQYF
TRBV6-2/TRBV6-3	TRBD2	TRBJ2-1	NA	CASSYTLGLAGLGHEQFF
TRBV5-1	NA	TRBJ2-2	NA	CASSPSVPNTGELFF
TRBV10-2	TRBD2	TRBJ2-3	NA	CASSELGTSGDTQYF
TRBV7-8	TRBD2	TRBJ2-7	NA	CASSLVAGGGYEQYF
TRBV18	TRBD2	TRBJ2-1	few	CASSPLDGRAHNEQFF
TRBV6-5	TRBD2	TRBJ2-7	NA	CASSPLAGTSYEQYF
TRBV6-6	NA	TRBJ1-2	once	CASSLRYGYTF
TRBV7-2	NA	TRBJ2-1	NA	CASSLGFGLAHNEQFF
TRBV7-8	TRBD2	TRBJ2-7	once	CASSYRGRGTAYEQYF
TRBV10-3	TRBD1	TRBJ1-5	NA	CAISGGQGYNQPQHF
TRBV6-1	NA	TRBJ1-1	few	CASSDPYEAFF
TRBV3-1/TRBV3-2	TRBD1	TRBJ1-3	NA	CASSRRQGHGNTIYF
TRBV3-1/TRBV3-2	TRBD1	TRBJ2-7	NA	CASSQGIGDRGMYEQYF
TRBV27	NA	TRBJ1-5	NA	CASSPSWGVDNQPQHF
TRBV6-5	TRBD2	TRBJ2-7	NA	CASSYGGSSGEEQYF
TRBV15	TRBD2	TRBJ2-3	NA	CATSRDWPGRAEDTQYF
TRBV6-1	NA	TRBJ1-6	NA	CASSEGTGNSPLHF
TRBV9	NA	TRBJ1-2	NA	CASRDIQGYTF
TRBV19	TRBD1	TRBJ1-2	NA	CASTDRYGYTF
TRBV29-1	NA	TRBJ2-1	NA	CSVTEYNEQFF
TRBV7-2	TRBD1	TRBJ1-5	NA	CASSPDRVRQPQHF
TRBV28	TRBD1	TRBJ1-1	NA	CASLSEQGSGTEAFF
TRBV4-1	TRBD2	TRBJ2-1	NA	CASSNPEGTSGGIINEQFF
TRBV4-1	NA	TRBJ2-7	NA	CASSQTSLSSYEQYF
TRBV11-2	TRBD2	TRBJ2-3	NA	CASSLGWTSGVNTQYF
TRBV9	NA	TRBJ1-2	NA	CASSPSGTVLYGYTF
TRBV7-2	NA	TRBJ2-4	once	CASSLGGALAKNIQYF